This T cell receptor (beta chain) was captured in a study of blood T cell repertoires in COVID-19. Study-level information: Samples taken during acute and convalescent COVID-19 were collected in the United States, Italy and Spain. Nucleic acid was either cDNA or gDNA, and it came from T cells, B-cell-depleted T cells, or PBMCs.

In the authors' methods: Estimation of nucleated cell counts was performed using reference gene primer amplification. Profiled with immunoSEQ multiplex PCR; TCRdb holds only in-frame clones, not every one. V, J and clone size are those of that table, while D and trimming were read from the DNA. The table lists fewer than 100,000 clones, around 86% of them singletons, with 4.5% to 6% in the top ten. Trimming took 0 bases from V and 5 from J, leaving 7 bases between them. This CDR3 is built from 13 residues. Germline V CDR1 and CDR2: SGHTA, FQGTGA. The receptor was isolated from a woman older than 75 with acute or convalescent COVID-19. V gene TRBV7-3 combines with J gene TRBJ2-5, with D unresolved. Material for sequencing was peripheral blood. The chain's CDR3 is CASSLTSRETQYF. The CDR3, as DNA: TGTGCCAGCAGCTTAACAAGCCGGGAGACCCAGTACTTC.